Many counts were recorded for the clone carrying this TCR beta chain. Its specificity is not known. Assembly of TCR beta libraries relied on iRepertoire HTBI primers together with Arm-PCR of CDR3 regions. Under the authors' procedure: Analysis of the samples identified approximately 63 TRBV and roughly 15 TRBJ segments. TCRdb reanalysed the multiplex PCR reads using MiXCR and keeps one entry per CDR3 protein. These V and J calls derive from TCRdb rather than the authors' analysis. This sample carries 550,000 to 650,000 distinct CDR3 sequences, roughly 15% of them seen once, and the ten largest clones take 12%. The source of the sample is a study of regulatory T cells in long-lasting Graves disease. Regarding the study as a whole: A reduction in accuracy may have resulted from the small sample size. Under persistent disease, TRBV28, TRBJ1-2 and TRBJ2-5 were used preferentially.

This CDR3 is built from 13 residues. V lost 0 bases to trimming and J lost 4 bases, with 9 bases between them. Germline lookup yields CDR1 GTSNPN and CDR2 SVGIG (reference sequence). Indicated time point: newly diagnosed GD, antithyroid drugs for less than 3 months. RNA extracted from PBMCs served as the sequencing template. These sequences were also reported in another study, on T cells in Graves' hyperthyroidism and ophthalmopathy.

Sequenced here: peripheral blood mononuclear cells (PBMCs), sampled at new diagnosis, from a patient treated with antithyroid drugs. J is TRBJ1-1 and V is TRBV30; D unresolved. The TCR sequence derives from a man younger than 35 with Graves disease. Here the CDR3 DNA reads TGTGCCTGGAGTGTCGAGGGTTTCACTGAAGCTTTCTTT. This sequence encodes CAWSVEGFTEAFF.